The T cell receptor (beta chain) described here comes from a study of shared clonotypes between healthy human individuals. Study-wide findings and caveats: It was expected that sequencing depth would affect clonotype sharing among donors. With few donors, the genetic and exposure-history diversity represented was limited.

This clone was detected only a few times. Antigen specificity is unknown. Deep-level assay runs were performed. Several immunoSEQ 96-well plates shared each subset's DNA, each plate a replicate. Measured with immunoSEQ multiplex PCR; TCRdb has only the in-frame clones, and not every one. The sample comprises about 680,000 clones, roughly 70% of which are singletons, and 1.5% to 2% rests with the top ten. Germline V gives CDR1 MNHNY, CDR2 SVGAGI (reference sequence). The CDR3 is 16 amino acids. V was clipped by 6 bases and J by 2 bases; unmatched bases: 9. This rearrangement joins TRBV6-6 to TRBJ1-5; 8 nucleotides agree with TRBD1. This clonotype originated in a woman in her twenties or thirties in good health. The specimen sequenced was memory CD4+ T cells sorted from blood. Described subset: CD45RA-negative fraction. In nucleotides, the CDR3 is TGTGCCAGCAGGACCGGACAGGGTTCGGGCAATCAGCCCCAGCATTTT. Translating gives CASRTGQGSGNQPQHF.